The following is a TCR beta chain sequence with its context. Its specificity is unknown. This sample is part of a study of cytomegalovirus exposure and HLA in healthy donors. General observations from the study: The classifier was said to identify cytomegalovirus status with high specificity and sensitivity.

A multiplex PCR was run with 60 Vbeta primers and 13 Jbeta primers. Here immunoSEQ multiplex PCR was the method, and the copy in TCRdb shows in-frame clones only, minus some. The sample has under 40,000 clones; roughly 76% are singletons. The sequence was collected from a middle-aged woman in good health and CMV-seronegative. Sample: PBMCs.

CDR3 nucleotides: TGTGCCAGCAGCTTGGGCCCCTCGGACTATGGCTACACCTTC. This codes for CASSLGPSDYGYTF. The chain uses TRBV7-9 and TRBJ1-2; no firm D call. The length of the CDR3 is 14 residues. Germline CDR1 is SEHNR and CDR2 is FQNEAQ (reference sequence). V gave up 3 bases and J gave up 3 bases, with 11 bases separating them. Full variable domain (missing parts from reference TRBV7-9 and TRBJ1-2): DTGVSQNPRHKITKRGQNVTFRCDPISEHNRLYWYRQTLGQGPEFLTYFQNEAQLEKSRLLSDRFSAERPKGSFSTLEIQRTEQGDSAMYLCASSLGPSDYGYTFGSGTRLTVV.